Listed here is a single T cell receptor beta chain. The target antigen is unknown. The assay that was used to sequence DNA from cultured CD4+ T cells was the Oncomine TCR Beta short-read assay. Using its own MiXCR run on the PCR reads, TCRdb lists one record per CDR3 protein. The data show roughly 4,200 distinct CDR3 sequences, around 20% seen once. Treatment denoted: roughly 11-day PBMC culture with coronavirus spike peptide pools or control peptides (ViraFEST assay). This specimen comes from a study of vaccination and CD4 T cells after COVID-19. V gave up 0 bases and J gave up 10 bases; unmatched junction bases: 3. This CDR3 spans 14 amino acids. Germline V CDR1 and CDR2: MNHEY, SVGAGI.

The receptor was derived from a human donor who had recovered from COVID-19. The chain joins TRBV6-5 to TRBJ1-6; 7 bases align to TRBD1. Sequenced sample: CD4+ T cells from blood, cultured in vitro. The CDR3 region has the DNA TGTGCCAGCAGTTACTCCCAGGGGGGGTCACCCCTCCACTTT. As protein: CASSYSQGGSPLHF.